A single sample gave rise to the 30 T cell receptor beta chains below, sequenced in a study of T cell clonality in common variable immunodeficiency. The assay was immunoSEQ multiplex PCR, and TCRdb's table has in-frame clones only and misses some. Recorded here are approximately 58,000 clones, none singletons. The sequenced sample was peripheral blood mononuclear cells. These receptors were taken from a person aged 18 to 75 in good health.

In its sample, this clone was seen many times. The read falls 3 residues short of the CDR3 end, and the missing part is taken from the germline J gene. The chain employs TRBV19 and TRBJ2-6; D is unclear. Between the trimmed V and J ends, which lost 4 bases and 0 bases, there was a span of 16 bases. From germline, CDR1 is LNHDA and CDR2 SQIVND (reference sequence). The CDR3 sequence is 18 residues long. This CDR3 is CASSTEGQISSGANVLTF. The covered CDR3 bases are TGTGCCAGTAGTACCGAAGGGCAAATCTCCTCTGGGGCCAACGTC.

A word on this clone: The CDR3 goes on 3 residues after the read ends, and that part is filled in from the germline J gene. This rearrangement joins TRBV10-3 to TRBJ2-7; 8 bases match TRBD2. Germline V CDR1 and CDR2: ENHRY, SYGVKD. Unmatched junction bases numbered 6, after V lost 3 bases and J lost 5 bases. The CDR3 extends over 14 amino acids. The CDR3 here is CAISEKREGDEQYF. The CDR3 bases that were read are TGTGCCATCAGTGAAAAACGGGAGGGGGACGAG.

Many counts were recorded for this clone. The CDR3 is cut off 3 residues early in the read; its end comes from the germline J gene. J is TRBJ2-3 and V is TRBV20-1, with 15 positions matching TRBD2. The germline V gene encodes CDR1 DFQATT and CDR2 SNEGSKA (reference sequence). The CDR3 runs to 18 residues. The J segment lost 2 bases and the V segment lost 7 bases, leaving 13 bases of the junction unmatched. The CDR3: CSVGGLAGGPGPTDTQYF. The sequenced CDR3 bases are TGCAGTGTTGGAGGACTAGCGGGAGGGCCGGGCCCCACAGATACG.

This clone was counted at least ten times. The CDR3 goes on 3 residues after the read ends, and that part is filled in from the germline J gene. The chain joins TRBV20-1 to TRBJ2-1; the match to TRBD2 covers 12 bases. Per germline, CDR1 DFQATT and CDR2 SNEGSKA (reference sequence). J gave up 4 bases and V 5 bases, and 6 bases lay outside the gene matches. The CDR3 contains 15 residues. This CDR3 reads CSALLAGGGYNEQFF. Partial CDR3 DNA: TGCAGTGCTTTACTAGCGGGAGGAGGATACAATGAG.

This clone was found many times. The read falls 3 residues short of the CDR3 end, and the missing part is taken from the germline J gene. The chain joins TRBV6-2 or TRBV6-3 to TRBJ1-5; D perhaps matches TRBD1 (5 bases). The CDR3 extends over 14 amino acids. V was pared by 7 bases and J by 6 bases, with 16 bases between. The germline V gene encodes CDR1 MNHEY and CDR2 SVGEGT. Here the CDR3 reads CASTVAGVIQPQHF. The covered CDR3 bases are TGTGCCAGCACCGTTGCGGGGGTAATTCAGCCC.

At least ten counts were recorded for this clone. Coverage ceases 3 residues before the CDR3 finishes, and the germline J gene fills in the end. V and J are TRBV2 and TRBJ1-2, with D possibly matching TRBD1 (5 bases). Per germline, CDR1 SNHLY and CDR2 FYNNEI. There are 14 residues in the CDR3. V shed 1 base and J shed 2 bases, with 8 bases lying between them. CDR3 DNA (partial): TGTGCCAGCAGTGAAGTCGGGGGGAACTATGGC. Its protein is CASSEVGGNYG. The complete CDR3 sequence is CASSEVGGNYGYTF.

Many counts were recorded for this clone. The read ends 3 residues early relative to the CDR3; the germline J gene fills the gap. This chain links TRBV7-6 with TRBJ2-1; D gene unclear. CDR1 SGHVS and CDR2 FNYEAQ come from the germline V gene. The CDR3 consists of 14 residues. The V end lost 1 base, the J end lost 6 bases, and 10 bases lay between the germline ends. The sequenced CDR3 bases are TGTGCCAGCAGCTTAGGACATCAGTCCAATGAG. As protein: CASSLGHQSNE. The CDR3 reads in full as CASSLGHQSNEQFF.

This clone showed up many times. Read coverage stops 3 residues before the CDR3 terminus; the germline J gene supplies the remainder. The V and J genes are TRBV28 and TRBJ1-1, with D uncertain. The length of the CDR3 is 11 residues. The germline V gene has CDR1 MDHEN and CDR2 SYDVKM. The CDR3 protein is CASSVEQEAFF. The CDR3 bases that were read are TGTGCCAGCAGTGTTGAACAGGAA.

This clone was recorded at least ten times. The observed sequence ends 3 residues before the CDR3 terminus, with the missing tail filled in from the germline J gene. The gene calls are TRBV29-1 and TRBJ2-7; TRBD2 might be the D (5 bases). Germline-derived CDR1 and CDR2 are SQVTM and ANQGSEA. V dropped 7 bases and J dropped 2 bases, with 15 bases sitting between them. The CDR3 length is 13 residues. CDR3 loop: CSARASGPYEQYF. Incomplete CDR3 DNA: TGCAGCGCGAGGGCCTCAGGTCCCTACGAG.

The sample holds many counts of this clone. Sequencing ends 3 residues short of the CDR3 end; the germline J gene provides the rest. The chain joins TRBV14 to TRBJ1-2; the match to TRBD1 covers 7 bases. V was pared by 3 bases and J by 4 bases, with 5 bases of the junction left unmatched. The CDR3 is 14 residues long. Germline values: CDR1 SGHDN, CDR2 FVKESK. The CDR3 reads CASSHRQGPYGYTF. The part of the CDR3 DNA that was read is TGTGCCAGCAGCCATAGACAGGGCCCCTATGGC.

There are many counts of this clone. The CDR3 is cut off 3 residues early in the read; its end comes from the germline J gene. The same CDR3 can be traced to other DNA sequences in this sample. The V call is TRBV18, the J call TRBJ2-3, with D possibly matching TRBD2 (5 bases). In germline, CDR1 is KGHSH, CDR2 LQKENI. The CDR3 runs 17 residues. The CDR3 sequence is CASSPPQSGGSGYTQYF. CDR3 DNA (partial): TGTGCCAGCTCACCCCCCCAAAGCGGTGGTTCTGGATACACG.

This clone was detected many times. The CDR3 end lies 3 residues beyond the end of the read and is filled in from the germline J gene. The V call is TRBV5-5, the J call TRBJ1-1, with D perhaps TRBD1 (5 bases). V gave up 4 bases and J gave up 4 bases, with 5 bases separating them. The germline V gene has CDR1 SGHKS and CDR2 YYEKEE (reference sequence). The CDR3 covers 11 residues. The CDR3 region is CASSRGTEAFF. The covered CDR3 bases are TGTGCCAGCAGCAGGGGCACTGAA. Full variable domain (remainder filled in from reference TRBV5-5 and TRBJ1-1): DAGVTQSPTHLIKTRGQQVTLRCSPISGHKSVSWYQQVLGQGPQFIFQYYEKEERGRGNFPDRFSARQFPNYSSELNVNALLLGDSALYLCASSRGTEAFFGQGTRLTVV.

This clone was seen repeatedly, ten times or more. CDR3 DNA, as far as it was read: TGTGCCAGCTCACCACTTTCGCGGGACAGGGCTGGAGGC. Its protein product is CASSPLSRDRAGG. The full-length CDR3 reads as CASSPLSRDRAGGYTF. The chain is built from TRBV18 and TRBJ1-2; 9 bases agree with TRBD1. Read coverage stops 3 residues before the CDR3 terminus; the germline J gene supplies the remainder. Germline V gives CDR1 KGHSH, CDR2 LQKENI. This CDR3 region has 16 residues.

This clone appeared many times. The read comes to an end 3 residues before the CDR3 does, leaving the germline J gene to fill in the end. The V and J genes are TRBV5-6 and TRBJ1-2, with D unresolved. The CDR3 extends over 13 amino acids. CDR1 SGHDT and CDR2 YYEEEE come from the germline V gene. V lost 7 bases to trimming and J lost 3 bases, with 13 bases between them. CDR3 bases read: TGTGCCAGCGCGGGTCAGAATTACTATGGC. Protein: CASAGQNYYG. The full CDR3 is CASAGQNYYGYTF.

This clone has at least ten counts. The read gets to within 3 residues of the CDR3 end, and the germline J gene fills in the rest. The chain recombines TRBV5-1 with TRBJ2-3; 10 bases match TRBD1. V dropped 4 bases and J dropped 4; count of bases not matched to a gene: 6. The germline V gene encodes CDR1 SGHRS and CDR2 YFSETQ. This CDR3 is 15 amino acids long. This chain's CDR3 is CASSRDRGISDTQYF. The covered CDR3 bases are TGCGCCAGCAGCCGGGACAGGGGTATTTCAGATACG.

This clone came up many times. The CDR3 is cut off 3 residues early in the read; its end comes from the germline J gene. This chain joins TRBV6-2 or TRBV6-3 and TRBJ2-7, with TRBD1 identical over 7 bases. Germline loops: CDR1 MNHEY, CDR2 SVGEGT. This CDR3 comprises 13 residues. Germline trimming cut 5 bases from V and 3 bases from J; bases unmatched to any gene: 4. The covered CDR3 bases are TGTGCCAGCAGTGGGACAGCTAACTACGAG. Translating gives CASSGTANYE. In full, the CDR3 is CASSGTANYEQYF.

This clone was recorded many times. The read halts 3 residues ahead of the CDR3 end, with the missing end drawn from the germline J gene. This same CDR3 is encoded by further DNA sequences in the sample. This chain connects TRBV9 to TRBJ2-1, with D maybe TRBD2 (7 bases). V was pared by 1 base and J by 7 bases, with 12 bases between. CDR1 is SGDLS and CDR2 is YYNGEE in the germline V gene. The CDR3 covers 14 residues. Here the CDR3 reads CASSVRGGENEQFF. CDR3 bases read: TGTGCCAGCAGCGTAAGAGGGGGGGAGAATGAG.

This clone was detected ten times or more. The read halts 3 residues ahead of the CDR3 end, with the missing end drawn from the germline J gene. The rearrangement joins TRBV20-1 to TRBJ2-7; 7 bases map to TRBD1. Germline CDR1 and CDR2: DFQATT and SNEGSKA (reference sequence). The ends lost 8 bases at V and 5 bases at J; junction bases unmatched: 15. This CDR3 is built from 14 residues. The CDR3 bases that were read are TGCAGTAGAGAAGGGGGCGAACGGAGGAACGAG. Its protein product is CSREGGERRNE. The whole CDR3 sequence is CSREGGERRNEQYF.

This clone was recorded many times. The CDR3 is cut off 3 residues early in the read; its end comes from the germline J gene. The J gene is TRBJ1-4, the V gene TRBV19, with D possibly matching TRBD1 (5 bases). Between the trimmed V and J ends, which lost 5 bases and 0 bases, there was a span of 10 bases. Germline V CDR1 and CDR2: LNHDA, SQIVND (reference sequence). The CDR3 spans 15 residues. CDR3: CASSEGRATNEKLFF. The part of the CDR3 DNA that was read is TGTGCCAGTAGTGAGGGGCGTGCAACTAATGAAAAA.

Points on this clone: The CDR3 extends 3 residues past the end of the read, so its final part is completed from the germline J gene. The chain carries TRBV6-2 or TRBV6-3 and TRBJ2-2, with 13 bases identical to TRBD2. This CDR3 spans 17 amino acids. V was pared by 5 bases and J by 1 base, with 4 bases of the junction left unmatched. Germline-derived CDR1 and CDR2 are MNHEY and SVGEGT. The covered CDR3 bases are TGTGCCAGCAGTACCGGGACTAGCGGGATGAACACCGGGGAG. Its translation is CASSTGTSGMNTGE. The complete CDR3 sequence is CASSTGTSGMNTGELFF.

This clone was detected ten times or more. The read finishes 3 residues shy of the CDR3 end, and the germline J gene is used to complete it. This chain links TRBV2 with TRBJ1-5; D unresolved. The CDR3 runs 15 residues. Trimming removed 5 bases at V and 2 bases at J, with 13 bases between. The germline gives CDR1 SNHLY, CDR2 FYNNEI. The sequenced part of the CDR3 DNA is TGTGCCAGCAGTTACCACCCTAGTGGCAATCAGCCC. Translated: CASSYHPSGNQP. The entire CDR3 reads CASSYHPSGNQPQHF.

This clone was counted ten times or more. The CDR3 loop reads CASSYRGPTDTQYF. The DNA read from the CDR3 is TGTGCCAGCAGTTATAGGGGGCCCACAGATACG. The chain has TRBV6-2 or TRBV6-3 and TRBJ2-3, with 7 bases aligning to TRBD1. The CDR3 extends 3 residues past the end of the read, so its final part is completed from the germline J gene. The CDR3 has 14 amino acids. Germline V lookup: CDR1 MNHEY, CDR2 SVGEGT. Trimming at V came to 3 bases and at J to 2 bases, leaving 2 bases not matched to a gene.

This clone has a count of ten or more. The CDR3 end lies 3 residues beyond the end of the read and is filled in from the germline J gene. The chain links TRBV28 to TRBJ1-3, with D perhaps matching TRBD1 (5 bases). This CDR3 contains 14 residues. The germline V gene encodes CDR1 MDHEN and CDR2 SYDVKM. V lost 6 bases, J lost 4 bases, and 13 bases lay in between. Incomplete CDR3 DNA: TGTGCCAGCAGCCGCACGGGGGTAGGAAACACC. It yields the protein CASSRTGVGNT. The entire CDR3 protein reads CASSRTGVGNTIYF.

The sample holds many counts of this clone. The sequenced part of the CDR3 DNA is TGTGCCACCAGTGATCCAGGGGTAGAGACC. Translation: CATSDPGVET. The entire CDR3 protein reads CATSDPGVETQYF. The rearrangement joins TRBV24-1 to TRBJ2-5; D perhaps matches TRBD1 (6 bases). The read falls 3 residues short of the CDR3 end, and the missing part is taken from the germline J gene. Trimming cost V 3 bases and J 4 bases, with 8 bases left between them. The germline V gene has CDR1 KGHDR and CDR2 SFDVKD. The CDR3 consists of 13 residues.

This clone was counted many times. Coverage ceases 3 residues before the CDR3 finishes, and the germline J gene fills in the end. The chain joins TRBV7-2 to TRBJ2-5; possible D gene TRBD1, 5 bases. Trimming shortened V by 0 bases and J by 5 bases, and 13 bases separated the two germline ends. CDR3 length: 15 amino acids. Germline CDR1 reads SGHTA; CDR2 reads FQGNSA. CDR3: CASSLASDTGETQYF. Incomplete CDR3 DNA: TGTGCCAGCAGCTTAGCGTCGGACACGGGTGAGACC.

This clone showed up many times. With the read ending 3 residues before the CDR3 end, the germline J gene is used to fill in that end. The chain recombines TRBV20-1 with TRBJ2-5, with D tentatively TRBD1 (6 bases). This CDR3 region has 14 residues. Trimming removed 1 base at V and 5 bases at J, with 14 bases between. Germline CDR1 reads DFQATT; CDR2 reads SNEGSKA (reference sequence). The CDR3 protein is CSARGPGDGETQYF. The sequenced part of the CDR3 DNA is TGCAGTGCTAGAGGGCCAGGGGACGGGGAGACC.

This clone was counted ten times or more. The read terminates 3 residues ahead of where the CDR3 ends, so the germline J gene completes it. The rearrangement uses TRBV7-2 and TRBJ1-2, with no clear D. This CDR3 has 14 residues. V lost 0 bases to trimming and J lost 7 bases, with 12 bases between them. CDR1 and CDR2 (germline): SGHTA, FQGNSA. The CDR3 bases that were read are TGTGCCAGCAGCTTAGCCACAGCATCCAGTGGC. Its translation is CASSLATASSG. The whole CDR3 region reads CASSLATASSGYTF. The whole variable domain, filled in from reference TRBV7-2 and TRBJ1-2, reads GAGVSQSPSNKVTEKGKDVELRCDPISGHTALYWYRQSLGQGLEFLIYFQGNSAPDKSGLPSDRFSAERTGGSVSTLTIQRTQQEDSAVYLCASSLATASSGYTFGSGTRLTVV.

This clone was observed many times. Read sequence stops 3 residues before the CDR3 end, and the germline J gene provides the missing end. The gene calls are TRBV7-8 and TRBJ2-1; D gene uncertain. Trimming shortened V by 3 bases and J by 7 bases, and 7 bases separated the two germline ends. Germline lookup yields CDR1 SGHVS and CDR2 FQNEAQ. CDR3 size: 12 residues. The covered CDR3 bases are TGTGCCAGCAGCTTCGCTAGGAATGAG. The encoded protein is CASSFARNE. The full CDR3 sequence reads CASSFARNEQFF.

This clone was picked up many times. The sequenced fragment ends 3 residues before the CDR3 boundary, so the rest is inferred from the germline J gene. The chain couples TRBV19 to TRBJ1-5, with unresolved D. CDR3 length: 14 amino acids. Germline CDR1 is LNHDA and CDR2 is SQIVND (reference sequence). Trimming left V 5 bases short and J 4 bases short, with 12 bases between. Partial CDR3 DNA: TGTGCCAGTAGTGTGACACCTTCTAATCAGCCC. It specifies CASSVTPSNQP. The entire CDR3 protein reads CASSVTPSNQPQHF.

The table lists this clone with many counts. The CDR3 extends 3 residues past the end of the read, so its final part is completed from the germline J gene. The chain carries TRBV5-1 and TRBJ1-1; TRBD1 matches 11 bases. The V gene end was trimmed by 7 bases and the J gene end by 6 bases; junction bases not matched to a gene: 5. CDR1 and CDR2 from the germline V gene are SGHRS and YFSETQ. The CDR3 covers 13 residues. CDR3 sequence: CASADRGLSEAFF. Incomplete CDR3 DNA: TGCGCCAGCGCGGACAGGGGGCTCTCTGAA. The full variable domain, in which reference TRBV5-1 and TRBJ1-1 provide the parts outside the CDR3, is KAGVTQTPRYLIKTRGQQVTLSCSPISGHRSVSWYQQTPGQGLQFLFEYFSETQRNKGNFPGRFSGRQFSNSRSEMNVSTLELGDSALYLCASADRGLSEAFFGQGTRLTVV.